Sequencing of this T cell receptor (beta chain) was carried out in a study of blood T cells in healthy people across ages. Study-level points and caveats: Not knowing donor CMV status may have confounded expanded clonotype changes. Those diversity estimates obtained from one million T cells were thought to be underestimates.

Extraction yielded at least 6 micrograms of total RNA per sample. This CDR3 has 13 amino acids. Germline V lookup: CDR1 SQVTM, CDR2 ANQGSEA. Trimming left V 2 bases short and J 4 bases short, with 11 bases between. Alongside a J-beta primer mix, a sample-barcoded 5' primer served in a second PCR lasting 7 to 11 cycles. A template-switch adaptor containing 12 random nucleotides labeled each cDNA molecule. TCRdb redid the calling of the 5' RACE reads with MiXCR, one entry per CDR3 protein. This sample has 1.2 million to 1.5 million distinct CDR3 sequences, with approximately 59% found just once. To note about this clonotype: Its antigen is not identified.

The sample was blood. This TCR came from a man aged 18-30 years in good health. The chain has TRBV29-1 and TRBJ1-2; D is unclear. For the CDR3, the DNA is TGCAGCGTTGAATGGCCCACTGGCTATGGCTACACCTTC. Its translation: CSVEWPTGYGYTF.